This entry lists 27 T cell receptor beta chains sequenced from one sample in a study of T cells in Graves' hyperthyroidism and ophthalmopathy. The TCR beta CDR3 regions underwent amplification using RNA transcripts as the source. With the HTBI primer set, the TCR CDR3 went through a first round of RT-PCR. TCRdb passed the multiplex PCR reads through MiXCR, listing each CDR3 protein once. The profile shows roughly 800,000 distinct CDR3 sequences, about two fifths of them singletons. The sample consisted of blood. These receptors were obtained from a man between 18 and 35 years old with Graves' hyperthyroidism.

This chain uses TRBV5-1 with TRBJ2-5; D gene unclear. Germline CDR1 reads SGHRS; CDR2 reads YFSETQ. V dropped 1 base and J dropped 3 bases, with 10 bases sitting between them. CDR3 length: 14 residues. CDR3 sequence (DNA): TGCGCCAGCAGCTTGAATGGGATAAAAGAGACCCAGTACTTC. This translates into CASSLNGIKETQYF. The full variable domain, in which reference TRBV5-1 and TRBJ2-5 provide the parts outside the CDR3, is KAGVTQTPRYLIKTRGQQVTLSCSPISGHRSVSWYQQTPGQGLQFLFEYFSETQRNKGNFPGRFSGRQFSNSRSEMNVSTLELGDSALYLCASSLNGIKETQYFGPGTRLLVL.

This clonotype came up a few times. The rearrangement joins TRBV7-3 to TRBJ2-7; D gene uncertain. Germline-derived CDR1 and CDR2 are SGHTA and FQGTGA. Deletions cut 5 bases from V and 2 bases from J, with 19 bases between. The CDR3 has 16 amino acids. CDR3 sequence (DNA): TGTGCCAGCAGCCCAAACGGGCCCCGGCCACCCTACGAGCAGTACTTC. Translating it yields CASSPNGPRPPYEQYF.

The rearrangement joins TRBV7-9 to TRBJ1-1; possible D gene TRBD1, 6 bases. With 2 bases removed from V and 5 bases from J, the gap between germline ends came to 15 bases. The germline V gene has CDR1 SEHNR and CDR2 FQNEAQ (reference sequence). The CDR3 extends over 15 amino acids. CDR3 protein: CASSLWTRGATEAFF. CDR3 sequence (DNA): TGTGCCAGCAGCTTATGGACTCGGGGGGCAACTGAAGCTTTCTTT.

The CDR3 nucleotides are TGTGCCACCAGTGATTCGGGGCTAGCGGAGGGCACCGGGGAGCTGTTTTTT. Amino acid sequence: CATSDSGLAEGTGELFF. This chain uses TRBV24-1 with TRBJ2-2, with TRBD2 identical over 7 bases. This CDR3 has 17 amino acids. Germline V gene lookup returns CDR1 KGHDR and CDR2 SFDVKD. V lost 2 bases and J lost 4; bases outside the gene matches: 9.

V is TRBV9 and J is TRBJ1-1; a possible D gene is TRBD1 (6 bases). V was trimmed by 4 bases and J by 5 bases, leaving 21 bases between them. There are 16 residues in the CDR3. CDR1 and CDR2 (germline): SGDLS, YYNGEE. The CDR3 bases are TGTGCCAGCAGCTCCCGACCTTCGACCGGGACAACTGAAGCTTTCTTT. Amino acid sequence: CASSSRPSTGTTEAFF.

This clonotype was seen ten or more times. The chain carries TRBV9 and TRBJ1-1; D not resolved. Looked up from germline, CDR1 is SGDLS and CDR2 is YYNGEE. The CDR3 consists of 13 residues. Between the trimmed V and J ends, which lost 0 bases and 0 bases, there was a span of 3 bases. The CDR3 region is CASSVGMNTEAFF. The CDR3, as DNA: TGTGCCAGCAGCGTAGGGATGAACACTGAAGCTTTCTTT.

Many counts were recorded for this clonotype. CDR3 nucleotide sequence: TGTGCCAGCAGCTTCCCCGGGGCGCAGGACGAGCAGTACTTC. This sequence encodes CASSFPGAQDEQYF. V and J are TRBV7-2 and TRBJ2-7, with D perhaps matching TRBD1 or TRBD2 (5 bases each). V shed 3 bases and J shed 5 bases, with 14 bases lying between them. Germline V gene lookup returns CDR1 SGHTA and CDR2 FQGNSA. The CDR3 is 14 amino acids.

The chain uses TRBV29-1 and TRBJ2-7; possibly TRBD2 for D (5 bases). In germline, CDR1 is SQVTM, CDR2 ANQGSEA. The CDR3 length is 11 residues. Trimming took off 6 bases at V and 6 bases at J, with 12 bases between the two ends. The CDR3 protein is CSVARATEQYF. The CDR3 coding sequence is TGCAGCGTGGCGAGGGCGACCGAGCAGTACTTC.

V usage is TRBV7-8 and J usage is TRBJ2-5; D might be TRBD1 (6 bases). V was clipped by 1 base and J by 5 bases, with 11 bases between them. Germline assignment: CDR1 SGHVS and CDR2 FQNEAQ. There are 14 residues in the CDR3. This CDR3 reads CASSLGTGYETQYF. The CDR3 DNA follows: TGTGCCAGCAGCTTAGGTACAGGGTATGAGACCCAGTACTTC.

The rearrangement uses TRBV25-1 and TRBJ2-5; a weak D match, TRBD1 (6 bases). This CDR3 is built from 15 residues. Germline CDR1 reads MGHDK; CDR2 reads SYGVNS. Trimming left V 5 bases short and J 5 bases short, with 18 bases between. CDR3 sequence: CASSPSQGFGETQYF. DNA of the CDR3: TGTGCCAGCAGTCCCTCTCAGGGGTTTGGGGAGACCCAGTACTTC.

This clonotype was seen only a few times. V is TRBV20-1 and J is TRBJ1-1; D is ambiguous. Trimming left V 1 base short and J 4 bases short, with 16 bases between. Looked up from germline, CDR1 is DFQATT and CDR2 is SNEGSKA (reference sequence). CDR3 size: 15 residues. Written as DNA, the CDR3 is TGCAGTGCTAGAGTTCCCTTTGAGCAGCGCACTGAAGCTTTCTTT. Its translation: CSARVPFEQRTEAFF.

This clonotype occurred once. A much larger clone differs from this one at a single base, so this may be a read error. The chain couples TRBV10-2 to TRBJ1-1; perhaps TRBD1 as D (6 bases). The CDR3 consists of 17 residues. From germline, CDR1 is WSHSY and CDR2 SAAADI. The DNA for the CDR3 is TGCGCCAGCAGTGAGACAGGGCACAGGTCGAAGTCCACTGAAGCTTCCTTT. Residues: CASSETGHRSKSTEASF.

The chain recombines TRBV11-2 with TRBJ1-1; 8 bases line up with TRBD1. Germline CDR1 reads SGHAT; CDR2 reads FQNNGV. The J segment lost 7 bases and the V segment lost 5 bases, leaving 9 bases of the junction unmatched. This CDR3 contains 14 residues. CDR3 loop: CASSQTRGRGEAFF. DNA for the CDR3: TGTGCCAGCAGCCAAACCAGGGGGCGCGGTGAAGCTTTCTTT.

This clonotype was picked up a small number of times. The genes are TRBV7-2 and TRBJ2-2, with TRBD2 identical over 10 bases. Germline CDR1 reads SGHTA; CDR2 reads FQGNSA. V trimming: 2 bases; J trimming: 6 bases; junction bases outside the gene matches: 6. This CDR3 is 16 amino acids long. CDR3 residues: CASSLISLAGAGELFF. In nucleotides, the CDR3 is TGTGCCAGCAGCTTAATTTCTCTAGCGGGAGCCGGGGAGCTGTTTTTT.

The chain has TRBV7-9 and TRBJ2-2; possibly TRBD1 or TRBD2 for D (5 bases each). CDR1 is SEHNR, CDR2 FQNEAQ, per germline (reference sequence). The CDR3 runs 14 residues. V dropped 4 bases and J dropped 4 bases, with 10 bases sitting between them. CDR3 DNA sequence: TGTGCCAGCAGCTGGGACCCCTCCACCGGGGAGCTGTTTTTT. This gives the protein CASSWDPSTGELFF.

The gene calls are TRBV12-3 or TRBV12-4 and TRBJ2-7; 8 bases are a match to TRBD2. J was trimmed by 6 bases and V by 6 bases; bases with no gene match: 10. The CDR3 extends over 14 amino acids. Here the CDR3 DNA reads TGTGCCAGCAGCCCGCGCGGACTAGCAGGCGAGCAGTACTTC. It codes for CASSPRGLAGEQYF.

This clonotype was observed a handful of times. The chain combines TRBV12-3 or TRBV12-4 with TRBJ1-2; D remains unclear. V lost 1 base to trimming and J lost 11 bases, with 2 bases between them. The CDR3 is made up of 9 amino acids. The CDR3 nucleotides are TGTGCCAGCAGTTTAGGTTACACCTTC. Its protein is CASSLGYTF.

V gene TRBV10-3 combines with J gene TRBJ2-7; 8 bases match TRBD2. From germline, CDR1 is ENHRY and CDR2 SYGVKD. The CDR3 has 11 amino acids. The junction had 0 bases not matched to a gene; V was cut back by 0 bases and J by 11 bases. The DNA of the CDR3 is TGTGCCATCAGTGAGTCGCGGGGGGAGTACTTC. This encodes CAISESRGEYF.

The chain is built from TRBV11-2 and TRBJ2-6, with 8 bases identical to TRBD1. J lost 3 bases, V lost 6 bases, and 7 bases had no gene match. The CDR3 length is 16 residues. Germline V gives CDR1 SGHAT, CDR2 FQNNGV. CDR3 sequence: CASSLPGGFGANVLTF. Written as DNA, the CDR3 is TGTGCCAGCAGTTTGCCAGGGGGCTTTGGGGCCAACGTCCTGACTTTC. The entire variable domain, with the rest obtained from reference TRBV11-2 and TRBJ2-6, is as follows: EAGVAQSPRYKIIEKRQSVAFWCNPISGHATLYWYQQILGQGPKLLIQFQNNGVVDDSQLPKDRFSAERLKGVDSTLKIQPAKLEDSAVYLCASSLPGGFGANVLTFGAGSRLTVL.

This clonotype was counted ten times or more. The rearrangement joins TRBV7-2 to TRBJ2-7; 9 bases map to TRBD1. The CDR3 consists of 14 residues. With 5 bases clipped from V and 3 bases from J, the junction kept 5 bases outside the gene matches. Germline CDR1 SGHTA, CDR2 FQGNSA. The chain's CDR3 is CASSKWDRVYEQYF. The CDR3 DNA is TGTGCCAGCAGCAAGTGGGACAGGGTCTACGAGCAGTACTTC. Full variable domain (rest looked up from reference TRBV7-2 and TRBJ2-7): GAGVSQSPSNKVTEKGKDVELRCDPISGHTALYWYRQSLGQGLEFLIYFQGNSAPDKSGLPSDRFSAERTGGSVSTLTIQRTQQEDSAVYLCASSKWDRVYEQYFGPGTRLTVT.

CDR3 DNA sequence: TGCAGTGCTAGAGACCCACACTTAGAGACCCAGTACTTC. This translates into CSARDPHLETQYF. V gene TRBV20-1 combines with J gene TRBJ2-5; unclear D gene. Trimming took 0 bases from V and 4 from J, leaving 9 bases between them. Germline assignment: CDR1 DFQATT and CDR2 SNEGSKA (reference sequence). The CDR3 consists of 13 residues.

This chain uses TRBV20-1 with TRBJ1-2; possibly TRBD1 for D (6 bases). Germline V gene sequence: CDR1 DFQATT, CDR2 SNEGSKA (reference sequence). Trimming took 6 bases from V and 9 from J, leaving 29 bases between them. The CDR3 has 16 amino acids. CDR3 sequence (DNA): TGCAGTGCCCCCAAGGACAGCCCATCCGCTTCGGGCCGCTACACCTTC. Translation: CSAPKDSPSASGRYTF.

The chain employs TRBV7-2 and TRBJ1-3; a possible D gene is TRBD1 (5 bases). The CDR3 loop spans 14 amino acids. Trimming removed 6 bases at V and 3 bases at J, with 12 bases between. The V gene's germline CDR1 is SGHTA and CDR2 FQGNSA. This chain's CDR3 is CASRPGGYGNTIYF. In nucleotides, the CDR3 is TGTGCCAGCAGACCCGGGGGATATGGAAACACCATATATTTT.

The table lists this clonotype with a count of one. The chain is built from TRBV13 and TRBJ2-5, with 8 bases lining up with TRBD2. In germline, CDR1 is PRHDT, CDR2 FYEKMQ (reference sequence). J was trimmed by 2 bases and V by 4 bases; bases with no gene match: 9. This CDR3 is 16 amino acids long. DNA for the CDR3: TGTGCCAGCAGCTGGATAAAGCGGGGGCGGCAAGAGACCCAGTACTTC. Translated, it gives CASSWIKRGRQETQYF.

This clonotype came up a few times. The chain recombines TRBV5-6 with TRBJ2-5; 7 bases agree with TRBD1. Germline V CDR1 and CDR2: SGHDT, YYEEEE. The CDR3 runs to 17 residues. With 1 base clipped from V and 5 bases from J, the junction kept 14 bases outside the gene matches. DNA for the CDR3: TGTGCCAGCAGCTTGATCTTCTACAGGGGATCTGTGGAGACCCAGTACTTC. Translated, it gives CASSLIFYRGSVETQYF.

The V gene is TRBV5-1, the J gene TRBJ1-1; the D gene is possibly TRBD1 (6 bases). Germline V gene sequence: CDR1 SGHRS, CDR2 YFSETQ. The CDR3 runs to 15 residues. V lost 9 bases, J lost 2 bases, and 20 bases lay in between. The CDR3 loop reads CANRVDSFVNTEAFF. Here the CDR3 DNA reads TGCGCCAACAGGGTGGACAGCTTTGTAAACACTGAAGCTTTCTTT.

This clonotype occurred many times. This sequence joins TRBV29-1 and TRBJ1-2; D gene unclear. In germline, CDR1 is SQVTM, CDR2 ANQGSEA. V was clipped by 3 bases and J by 6 bases, with 8 bases between them. The CDR3 runs 11 residues. The CDR3 DNA follows: TGCAGCGTTGACGGCGCTAATGGCTACACCTTC. It codes for CSVDGANGYTF. Supplemented by reference TRBV29-1 and TRBJ1-2, the full variable domain reads SAVISQKPSRDICQRGTSLTIQCQVDSQVTMMFWYRQQPGQSLTLIATANQGSEATYESGFVIDKFPISRPNLTFSTLTVSNMSPEDSSIYLCSVDGANGYTFGSGTRLTVV.